This TCR beta chain was captured by sequencing in a study of T cell repertoires in cytomegalovirus infection (dated by TCRdb to the late 2010s). Regarding the research as a whole: Alongside well-studied HLA-B-restricted epitopes, the peptide stimulations were aimed at recently identified HLA-C-restricted CMV epitopes, whose presentation resists viral immunomodulation. Donor HLA type was relevant to the analysis, because carriage of CMV infection together with the matching HLA type was indicated by public TCR beta signatures. Broader findings and caveats from the paper: The ex vivo response was dominated by HLA-C-restricted CMV-specific TCR beta clonotypes, which also provided the single most frequent clonotype in two of eight donors. Carriers of CMV infection plus the relevant HLA type were discriminated by the cumulative frequency of public TCR beta family members in the study cohort and in an independent roughly 320-donor cohort.

Sequencing was performed on an Illumina HiSeq 1500. TCRdb reprocessed the public reads (quality trimming at Q25 with fastp, clone calling with MiXCR) and kept in-frame beta chains. Rows are unified per CDR3 protein, each entry keeping the most common DNA and genes. The sample has about 900,000 distinct CDR3 sequences on record, approximately 33% of them singletons. The ten largest clones capture roughly 13% of the sample. As for this clonotype: The antigen it recognizes is unknown. The record has no base qualities; no much larger clone is one base away.

Read against the paper, the sample's treatment or condition label means: in vitro stimulation with specific CMV peptide epitopes to enrich CMV-specific T cells. The source of this sequence is a human donor in good health (CMV status not recorded). Some clones in this sample may be carry-over from other donors' samples. Material: cultured CD8+ T cells from PBMCs, obtained from culture after CMV antigen stimulation.

For the CDR3, the sequence is CASSPQGGQTYEQYV. The sequenced DNA: TGTGCCAGCAGCCCCCAGGGGGGGCAGACCTACGAGCAGTACGTC. The rearrangement combines TRBV7-6 with TRBJ2-7; the D gene is possibly TRBD1 or TRBD2, each agreeing over 7 bases. V is pared back by 5 bases and J by 2 bases, with 16 bases lying between the germline termini. The CDR3 holds 15 amino acids from the cysteine to the valine. The entry retains the CDR3 DNA only, 45 bases that are in frame from base 1. CDR1 and CDR2, looked up from the germline V gene, are SGHVS and FNYEAQ.